The T cell receptor (beta chain) under discussion was sequenced for a study of CD8 T cells in Susac syndrome. RNA in amounts of roughly 0.5 to 1 ug was reverse transcribed with random hexamers. An immunoSEQ multiplex PCR amplified TCR beta CDR3 over 54 Vbeta and 13 Jbeta. One entry per CDR3 protein, called by TCRdb with MiXCR from the immunoSEQ multiplex PCR reads. The sample gives 200,000 or so distinct CDR3 sequences, approximately 94% of which show up once; approximately 0.09% is in the top ten. This CDR3 is 17 amino acids long. CDR1 and CDR2 (germline): SGHTA, FQGNSA. V was pared by 2 bases and J by 2 bases, with 18 bases between. As concerns this clonotype: No antigen is known for it.

Study-wide points: The study conceded that its TCR sequencing and HLA analysis involved relatively few individuals.

The J gene is TRBJ1-2, the V gene TRBV7-2; D remains ambiguous. The sequenced sample was CD4+ T cells from PBMCs. The sequence was obtained from a human donor with multiple sclerosis. The CDR3 sequence: CASSLSSRAGQNYGYTF. The DNA for the CDR3 is TGTGCCAGCAGCTTATCTTCTCGGGCAGGCCAGAACTATGGCTACACCTTC.